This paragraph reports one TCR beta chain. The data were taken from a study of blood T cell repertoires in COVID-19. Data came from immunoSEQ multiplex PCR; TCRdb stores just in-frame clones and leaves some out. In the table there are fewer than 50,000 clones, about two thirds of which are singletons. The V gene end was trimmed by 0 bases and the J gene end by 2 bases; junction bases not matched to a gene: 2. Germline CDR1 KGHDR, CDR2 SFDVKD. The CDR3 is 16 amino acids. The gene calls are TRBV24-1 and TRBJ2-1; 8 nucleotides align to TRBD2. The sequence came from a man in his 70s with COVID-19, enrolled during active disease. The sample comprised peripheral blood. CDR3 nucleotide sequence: TGTGCCACCAGTGATTTGTCGGGGGGGCCCTACAATGAGCAGTTCTTC. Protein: CATSDLSGGPYNEQFF.